These 9 T cell receptor beta chains were sequenced from one sample in a study of blood T cell repertoires in COVID-19. Profiled with immunoSEQ multiplex PCR; TCRdb holds only in-frame clones, not every one. The sample consists of approximately 150,000 clones, more than 85% of them appearing once. Sample: PBMCs or T cells enriched from blood (not recorded which). The receptors derive from a human donor with acute COVID-19. The donor label of this sample is uncertain.

This rearrangement joins TRBV2 to TRBJ2-5; tentative D call: TRBD2 (6 bases). Trimming took off 2 bases at V and 1 base at J, with 20 bases between the two ends. The CDR3 totals 18 residues. Germline CDR1 reads SNHLY; CDR2 reads FYNNEI. CDR3 DNA: TGTGCCAGCAGTGAAAGGTTGTTTAGCGGCACCTTCCAAGAGACCCAGTACTTC. Protein product: CASSERLFSGTFQETQYF.

The chain uses TRBV7-3 and TRBJ2-1, with TRBD1 matching over 8 bases. Unmatched junction bases numbered 7, after V lost 4 bases and J lost 8 bases. The CDR3 has 14 residues. Germline V gene lookup returns CDR1 SGHTA and CDR2 FQGTGA. The CDR3, as DNA: TGTGCCAGCAGCTCCAACCAGGGGGCGGATGAGCAGTTCTTC. Translated: CASSSNQGADEQFF.

The chain combines TRBV6-5 with TRBJ2-1; possible D gene TRBD1, 6 bases. The CDR3 totals 14 residues. Trimming removed 2 bases from V and 3 bases from J, with 8 bases in between. The V gene's germline CDR1 is MNHEY and CDR2 SVGAGI. CDR3 in amino acids: CASSYGGYYNEQFF. CDR3 in DNA: TGTGCCAGCAGTTACGGGGGCTACTACAATGAGCAGTTCTTC.

This chain connects TRBV9 to TRBJ2-3; 9 bases agree with TRBD2. The V gene's germline CDR1 is SGDLS and CDR2 YYNGEE. This CDR3 has 18 amino acids. V lost 4 bases and J lost 7; bases outside the gene matches: 19. The CDR3 region is CASSPRELSGGHANTQYF. The CDR3 DNA reads as TGTGCCAGCAGCCCTAGAGAGCTTAGCGGGGGCCACGCGAATACGCAGTATTTT.

V gene TRBV19 combines with J gene TRBJ2-5, with 9 bases matching TRBD2. Losses at the gene ends were 5 bases for V and 5 bases for J; bases not matched to a gene: 6. CDR1 LNHDA and CDR2 SQIVND come from the germline V gene (reference sequence). The CDR3 loop spans 14 amino acids. The DNA of the CDR3 is TGTGCCAGTAGTGGACTAGCGTGGGAGGAGACCCAGTACTTC. Translated, it gives CASSGLAWEETQYF.

Of note for this clone: At the DNA level, this CDR3 is encoded by other sequences in the same sample as well. This chain links TRBV3-1 (or the pseudogene TRBV3-2) with TRBJ1-5, with unresolved D. This CDR3 spans 12 amino acids. Germline V gene data show CDR1 as LGHDT and CDR2 as YNNKEL (reference sequence). The V end lost 3 bases, the J end lost 6 bases, and 6 bases lay between the germline ends. This CDR3 is CASSQGAQPQHF. In DNA, the CDR3 is TGTGCCAGCAGCCAGGGCGCTCAGCCCCAGCATTTT.

The chain recombines TRBV19 with TRBJ1-2, with D possibly being TRBD1 (5 bases). V was clipped by 9 bases and J by 2 bases, with 13 bases between them. The germline V gene has CDR1 LNHDA and CDR2 SQIVND (reference sequence). This CDR3 is built from 13 residues. Written as DNA, the CDR3 is TGTGCCAGCAGAGGTCGGGGGAACTATGGCTACACCTTC. This sequence encodes CASRGRGNYGYTF. The full variable domain, in which reference TRBV19 and TRBJ1-2 provide the parts outside the CDR3, is DGGITQSPKYLFRKEGQNVTLSCEQNLNHDAMYWYRQDPGQGLRLIYYSQIVNDFQKGDIAEGYSVSREKKESFPLTVTSAQKNPTAFYLCASRGRGNYGYTFGSGTRLTVV.

Only one count was recorded for this clone. The rearrangement links TRBV2 to TRBJ1-1; D gene uncertain. This CDR3 is built from 14 residues. V was clipped by 2 bases and J by 6 bases, with 13 bases between them. Germline V gives CDR1 SNHLY, CDR2 FYNNEI. CDR3 in DNA: TGTGCCAGCAGTGAACGTGGAGGGTTCCCTGAAGCTTTCTTT. Protein: CASSERGGFPEAFF.

J is TRBJ2-1 and V is TRBV12-3 or TRBV12-4; 7 positions match TRBD2. The CDR3 has 12 residues. V trimming: 6 bases; J trimming: 10 bases; junction bases outside the gene matches: 6. CDR3 in amino acids: CASRSRGDEQFF. CDR3 DNA: TGTGCCAGCAGATCTCGGGGGGACGAGCAGTTCTTC.